These 10 T cell receptor beta chains were sequenced from one sample in a study of blood T cells in healthy people across ages. For the second PCR, which ran for roughly 7 to 11 cycles, a sample-barcoded 5' primer and a J-beta primer mix were used. In TCRdb, the 5' RACE reads were re-called with MiXCR into one record per CDR3 protein. The data show some 640,000 distinct CDR3 sequences, with more than 40% seen just once and 25% to 35% held by the top ten. The sample consisted of blood. These receptor sequences come from an older woman in good health.

The chain recombines TRBV28 with TRBJ1-6; possibly TRBD1 for D (6 bases). Trimming removed 6 bases at V and 5 bases at J, with 17 bases between. The CDR3 runs 16 residues. CDR1 is MDHEN, CDR2 SYDVKM, per germline. The CDR3 loop reads CASRRTGIHNNSPLHF. Written as DNA, the CDR3 is TGTGCCAGCAGGCGTACAGGGATTCATAATAATTCACCCCTCCACTTT.

This clonotype was counted only a few times. This chain connects TRBV12-3 or TRBV12-4 to TRBJ1-2; D remains unclear. V was clipped by 3 bases and J by 5 bases, with 13 bases between them. The CDR3 contains 14 residues. CDR3 region: CASSFGVRDYGYTF. CDR3 in DNA: TGTGCCAGCAGTTTCGGGGTGCGGGATTATGGCTACACCTTC.

This clonotype was counted between two and nine times. The chain has TRBV2 and TRBJ2-3; the match to TRBD2 covers 8 bases. This CDR3 is built from 17 residues. The ends lost 4 bases at V and 0 bases at J; junction bases unmatched: 9. The V gene's germline CDR1 is SNHLY and CDR2 FYNNEI. CDR3 loop: CASSVAGGPGSTDTQYF. The CDR3 DNA follows: TGTGCCAGCAGTGTGGCGGGAGGCCCCGGGAGCACAGATACGCAGTATTTT.

V is TRBV6-6 and J is TRBJ2-2; 10 bases align to TRBD2. The CDR3 length is 15 residues. CDR1 is MNHNY and CDR2 is SVGAGI in the germline V gene (reference sequence). V lost 7 bases, J lost 5 bases, and 7 bases stayed unmatched. This CDR3 reads CASIEASGSTGELFF. CDR3 DNA: TGTGCCAGCATAGAGGCTAGCGGGAGTACCGGGGAGCTGTTTTTT.

This sequence joins TRBV5-4 and TRBJ2-1; 7 nucleotides agree with TRBD2. The CDR3 spans 15 residues. Germline loops: CDR1 SGHNT, CDR2 YYREEE (reference sequence). Trimming took 0 bases from V and 10 from J; bases not matched to a gene: 10. As DNA, the CDR3 is TGTGCCAGCAGCTTGGGCGGCGGAGCGGGGAGGGAGCAGTTCTTC. It yields the protein CASSLGGGAGREQFF.

This clonotype was counted a few times. The rearrangement links TRBV6-2 or TRBV6-3 to TRBJ2-3; TRBD1 aligns across 7 bases. The CDR3 extends over 14 amino acids. The ends lost 6 bases at V and 3 bases at J; junction bases unmatched: 6. CDR1 and CDR2 from the germline V gene are MNHEY and SVGEGT. CDR3 in amino acids: CASRDRQFTDTQYF. The CDR3 bases are TGTGCCAGCAGGGACAGGCAGTTTACAGATACGCAGTATTTT.

This chain uses TRBV7-8 with TRBJ2-3; TRBD1 matches at 9 bases. This CDR3 is 15 amino acids long. The germline CDR1 and CDR2 sequences are SGHVS and FQNEAQ. V shed 5 bases, J shed 6 bases, and the junction held 9 bases outside the gene matches. The CDR3 DNA is TGTGCCAGCAGCCCGCGGGGACAGGGAGTGGATACGCAGTATTTT. Translation gives CASSPRGQGVDTQYF.

This clonotype has a count of ten or more. The V and J genes are TRBV29-1 and TRBJ2-4, with 8 bases aligning to TRBD2. Germline loops: CDR1 SQVTM, CDR2 ANQGSEA. With V trimmed by 5 bases and J by 6 bases, 9 bases remained unmatched. This CDR3 has 14 amino acids. CDR3 region: CSVTPAGEGNIQYF. The DNA for the CDR3 is TGCAGCGTTACCCCAGCGGGAGAGGGAAACATTCAGTACTTC.

This clonotype has only a few counts. The chain couples TRBV7-2 to TRBJ2-5; D unresolved. Looked up from germline, CDR1 is SGHTA and CDR2 is FQGNSA. V lost 10 bases and J lost 5, with 20 bases in between. This CDR3 comprises 14 residues. CDR3 bases: TGTGCCACTAGTGTCAGAAGAGGTCTGGAGACCCAGTACTTC. Translation: CATSVRRGLETQYF.

This clonotype was counted between two and nine times. The V gene is TRBV6-5, the J gene TRBJ2-7, with 7 nucleotides matching TRBD2. The CDR3 has 13 residues. The trim removed 7 bases at V and 2 bases at J, leaving 5 bases unmatched. Germline lookup yields CDR1 MNHEY and CDR2 SVGAGI. The CDR3 sequence is CASTPGGAYEQYF. For the CDR3, the DNA is TGTGCCAGCACCCCTGGGGGGGCCTACGAGCAGTACTTC.